This TCR beta chain was captured by sequencing in a study of blood T cell repertoires in COVID-19. As for the study in general: COVID-19 samples collected from the United States, Italy and Spain covered acute and convalescent phases. T cells, B-cell-depleted T cells, or PBMCs supplied cDNA or gDNA.

Trimming shortened V by 3 bases and J by 6 bases, and 17 bases separated the two germline ends. Germline CDR1 is LNHDA and CDR2 is SQIVND (reference sequence). The CDR3 sequence is 15 residues long. As processed by the authors: Reference gene primer amplification yielded estimated nucleated cell counts. TCRdb's table, derived via immunoSEQ multiplex PCR, lists solely in-frame clones and lacks some. V, J and clone size are those of that table, while D and trimming were read from the DNA. The repertoire holds tens of thousands of clones, with roughly 80% as singletons. Material: peripheral blood. The V and J genes are TRBV19 and TRBJ2-5, with a tentative D call TRBD2 (7 bases). This clonotype was obtained from a man aged 70-80 years with acute or convalescent COVID-19. Here the CDR3 DNA reads TGTGCCAGTAGTATGGAGTCTAGGGGGGGAAAGACCCAGTACTTC. Protein: CASSMESRGGKTQYF. Complete variable domain (other parts from reference TRBV19 and TRBJ2-5): DGGITQSPKYLFRKEGQNVTLSCEQNLNHDAMYWYRQDPGQGLRLIYYSQIVNDFQKGDIAEGYSVSREKKESFPLTVTSAQKNPTAFYLCASSMESRGGKTQYFGPGTRLLVL.